The present TCR beta chain was sequenced within a study of CD4 T cells in relation to SARS-CoV-2 and coronaviruses. Study as a whole: Shared crossreactive spike epitopes were mapped to their HLA restriction. Findings and caveats of the study: Pre-pandemic and post-infection samples never came from the same donor.

Some clones are missing from TCRdb's copy, which holds only in-frame ones; the method was immunoSEQ multiplex PCR. The sample lists about 59,000 clones; just over 85% were seen once. This clone occurred a few times. Its antigen remains unidentified. Before the COVID-19 pandemic, during about 2011-2019, CD4+ T cells were taken from unexposed donors. This CDR3 region has 17 residues. Germline-derived CDR1 and CDR2 are KGHDR and SFDVKD. Trimming stripped 7 bases from V and 1 base from J, with 19 bases between. Specimen: memory CD4+ T cells from PBMCs. The receptor was derived from a human donor in good health. V is TRBV24-1 and J is TRBJ1-5; possible D gene TRBD1, 6 bases. CDR3 nucleotides: TGTGCCACCAGCGCGTCGTACGGGACAATGAGCAATCAGCCCCAGCATTTT. Amino acid sequence: CATSASYGTMSNQPQHF.